Shown below are 2 T cell receptor beta chains from a single sample sequenced in a study of blood T cell repertoires in COVID-19. Here immunoSEQ multiplex PCR was the method, and the copy in TCRdb shows in-frame clones only, minus some. The data hold 200,000 to 300,000 clones, with 70% to 90% observed a single time. Sequencing was carried out using peripheral blood. The receptors come from a middle-aged man with acute or convalescent COVID-19.

The chain employs TRBV6-6 and TRBJ1-5; D possibly corresponds to TRBD1 (6 bases). This CDR3 region has 14 residues. The V end lost 5 bases, the J end lost 2 bases, and 10 bases lay between the germline ends. In germline, CDR1 is MNHNY, CDR2 SVGAGI (reference sequence). The CDR3 DNA sequence: TGTGCCAGCAGTCCGCCAGGGGGCAATCAGCCCCAGCATTTT. Translated: CASSPPGGNQPQHF.

About this clone itself: This sample includes further DNA sequences coding for the same CDR3. This chain joins TRBV12-3 or TRBV12-4 and TRBJ1-2; 8 bases are shared with TRBD1. This CDR3 spans 12 amino acids. The V segment lost 5 bases and the J segment 5 bases; nucleotides outside the gene matches: 1. CDR3 DNA sequence: TGTGCCAGCAGTCGACAGGGGTATGGCTACACCTTC. Protein: CASSRQGYGYTF.